The clone carrying this TCR beta chain was observed many times. The data stem from a study of molecular identifiers for immune sequencing clone quantification. The authors built bulk TCR libraries by previously described methods with listed TCR primers. TCRdb reprocessed the PCR reads via MiXCR and lists one record per CDR3 protein. The sample includes under 650,000 distinct CDR3 sequences, around 20% of them seen just once. The V and J ends lost 0 bases and 3 bases, in that order; junction bases with no gene match: 2. CDR3 size: 15 residues. Per germline, CDR1 SGHTA and CDR2 FQGNSA. The sample was naive CD8+ T cells from blood, with Jurkat cell RNA spiked in. The subset: FACS-sorted CD8+CD4-CCR7+CD45RA+ naive T cells. The source is a human donor in good health. Some libraries in this study had Jurkat cell RNA spiked in. This chain connects TRBV7-2 to TRBJ2-1, with 7 positions matching TRBD2. Written as DNA, the CDR3 is TGTGCCAGCAGCTTAGCGCCTAGCGGCTACAATGAGCAGTTCTTC. Amino acid sequence: CASSLAPSGYNEQFF.